These T cell receptor beta chains were read from a single sample in a study of shared clonotypes between healthy human individuals. Profiling relied on immunoSEQ multiplex PCR, and the TCRdb table lists in-frame clones only, not all of them. This table has hundreds of thousands of clones, roughly 95% appearing once. Sequenced input: naive CD8+ T cells sorted from blood. The receptors originated from a woman aged 30 to 39 in good health. The CDR3 runs from the conserved cysteine through the conserved F or W. The D gene is left open where the match is weak. Only some rows state a clone size, as once, few, many or a class for expanded clones.

v_call	clone_size	j_call	d_call	cdr3_aa	cdr3_nt
TRBV28	.	TRBJ2-7	TRBD2	CASSFRGRKSSYEQYF	TGTGCCAGCAGTTTTCGCGGGAGGAAAAGCTCCTACGAGCAGTACTTC
TRBV29-1	.	TRBJ2-1	TRBD2	CSVEGRVREGIYSDEQFF	TGCAGCGTCGAGGGGAGGGTTCGGGAGGGAATTTACAGCGATGAGCAGTTCTTC
TRBV15	.	TRBJ2-1	TRBD1	CATSRETTGSYNEQFF	TGTGCCACCAGCAGAGAAACGACAGGGTCCTACAATGAGCAGTTCTTC
TRBV11-2	.	TRBJ1-2	.	CASANEFNYGYTF	TGTGCCAGCGCAAACGAGTTTAACTATGGCTACACCTTC
TRBV2	.	TRBJ2-7	.	CASSEDLGHEQYF	TGTGCCAGCAGTGAAGACCTAGGGCACGAGCAGTACTTC
TRBV10-3	.	TRBJ2-7	.	CAISESLSYEQYF	TGTGCCATCAGTGAATCCCTCTCCTACGAGCAGTACTTC
TRBV9	.	TRBJ2-7	.	CASSVGRNYEQYF	TGTGCCAGCAGCGTAGGGCGGAACTACGAGCAGTACTTC
TRBV6-9	.	TRBJ2-1	.	CASSPSDEQFF	TGTGCCAGCAGTCCTAGCGATGAGCAGTTCTTC
TRBV7-6	.	TRBJ2-7	.	CASSLTGTDPYEQYF	TGTGCCAGCAGCTTGACCGGGACGGACCCCTACGAGCAGTACTTC
TRBV27	.	TRBJ1-4	TRBD1	CASRQGGSNEKLFF	TGTGCCAGCAGGCAGGGGGGGTCTAATGAAAAACTGTTTTTT
TRBV27	.	TRBJ2-5	.	CASSWGRATQETQYF	TGTGCCAGCAGTTGGGGGCGGGCAACGCAAGAGACCCAGTACTTC
TRBV7-9	.	TRBJ2-7	TRBD1	CASSLTGTGAYEQYF	TGTGCCAGCAGCTTAACCGGGACAGGGGCCTACGAGCAGTACTTC
TRBV7-9	.	TRBJ2-1	.	CASSTRGGAGEEQFF	TGTGCCAGCAGCACTAGGGGCGGAGCGGGCGAAGAGCAGTTCTTC
TRBV6-6	.	TRBJ1-1	.	CASSFWGSGNTEAFF	TGTGCCAGCAGTTTTTGGGGTTCGGGGAACACTGAAGCTTTCTTT
TRBV29-1	.	TRBJ2-1	TRBD2	CSAPGLAKYNEQFF	TGCAGCGCCCCGGGACTAGCGAAATACAATGAGCAGTTCTTC
TRBV2	once	TRBJ2-7	.	CASIGGEDYEQYF	TGTGCCAGCATCGGAGGGGAAGACTACGAGCAGTACTTC
TRBV11-2	once	TRBJ2-1	TRBD1	CASTPGGKDEQFF	TGTGCCAGCACCCCAGGGGGAAAGGATGAGCAGTTCTTC
TRBV30	.	TRBJ2-1	.	CAYSYNEQFF	TGTGCCTACTCGTACAATGAGCAGTTCTTC
TRBV2	.	TRBJ2-7	.	CAIPRDGDSYEQYF	TGTGCCATTCCGAGGGACGGGGATTCCTACGAGCAGTACTTC
TRBV6-6	.	TRBJ1-2	.	CASSYSGGINYGYTF	TGTGCCAGCAGTTACTCAGGAGGGATTAACTATGGCTACACCTTC
TRBV7-8	.	TRBJ1-4	.	CASSLGREKLFF	TGTGCCAGCAGCTTAGGACGTGAAAAACTGTTTTTT
TRBV27	.	TRBJ1-1	TRBD1	CASSPGGGTEAFF	TGTGCCAGCAGTCCAGGGGGAGGCACTGAAGCTTTCTTT
TRBV28	.	TRBJ1-1	TRBD1	CASSLPDRGAFF	TGTGCCAGCAGTTTACCGGACAGGGGGGCTTTCTTT
TRBV5-6	.	TRBJ2-7	.	CASSFFPITYEQYF	TGTGCCAGCAGCTTCTTTCCAATTACGTACGAGCAGTACTTC
TRBV5-6	.	TRBJ1-1	.	CASSLAVEVTEAFF	TGTGCCAGCAGCTTGGCCGTAGAAGTGACTGAAGCTTTCTTT
TRBV5-1	.	TRBJ2-2	.	CASSNNRDPYTGELFF	TGCGCCAGCAGCAATAACCGGGACCCATACACCGGGGAGCTGTTTTTT
TRBV28	.	TRBJ2-7	TRBD2	CASSPIAGAPEQYF	TGTGCCAGCAGCCCAATAGCGGGAGCCCCCGAGCAGTACTTC
TRBV19	.	TRBJ2-7	TRBD2	CASSGGSSGQQYF	TGTGCCAGTTCGGGGGGGTCTTCAGGGCAGCAGTACTTC
TRBV11-2	.	TRBJ2-5	TRBD1	CASSHRDSVQETQYF	TGTGCCAGCAGCCACCGGGACAGCGTGCAAGAGACCCAGTACTTC
TRBV13	.	TRBJ2-7	TRBD2	CASSLRMRREGLGGYEQYF	TGTGCCAGCAGCTTAAGGATGAGGCGGGAGGGCCTTGGCGGCTACGAGCAGTACTTC
TRBV27	.	TRBJ2-1	TRBD1	CASSVTGVNEQFF	TGTGCCAGCAGTGTTACAGGGGTGAATGAGCAGTTCTTC
TRBV28	.	TRBJ1-5	.	CASSLPASNQPQHF	TGTGCCAGCAGTTTGCCAGCTAGCAATCAGCCCCAGCATTTT
TRBV7-9	.	TRBJ2-3	.	CASSKASPSSDTQYF	TGTGCCAGCAGCAAAGCGTCCCCCTCCTCAGATACGCAGTATTTT
TRBV9	.	TRBJ2-3	.	CASSVEGSDTQYF	TGTGCCAGCAGCGTAGAAGGTTCGGATACGCAGTATTTT
TRBV27	.	TRBJ2-2	.	CASSLGTFTGELFF	TGTGCCAGCAGTCTCGGGACTTTCACCGGGGAGCTGTTTTTT
TRBV7-6	.	TRBJ2-1	.	CASSLVGAPEFF	TGTGCCAGCAGCTTAGTTGGAGCCCCGGAGTTCTTC
TRBV9	.	TRBJ1-1	.	CASTAIGTEAFF	TGTGCCAGCACCGCCATTGGGACTGAAGCTTTCTTT
TRBV30	.	TRBJ1-2	.	CAWSVDGEMGGYTF	TGTGCCTGGAGTGTGGATGGCGAAATGGGTGGCTACACCTTC
TRBV6-5	.	TRBJ2-7	.	CAARRRDPYEQYF	TGTGCCGCCAGACGCCGGGACCCCTACGAGCAGTACTTC